The T cell receptor beta chain under discussion was sequenced for a study of blood T cell repertoires in COVID-19. This table comes from immunoSEQ multiplex PCR, and its TCRdb copy is limited to in-frame clones, with some not included. The data hold 250,000 to 300,000 clones, with under 90% observed a single time. The age range of participants was 18 to 89 years, with residence in under 25 US areas. Participants reported their clinical history, and cohort assignment relied on those reports. The CDR3 length is 16 residues. V was clipped by 6 bases and J by 1 base; unmatched bases: 11. Germline CDR1 reads LNHDA; CDR2 reads SQIVND (reference sequence).

Sequencing was done on a sample of PBMCs or T cells enriched from blood (not recorded which). The receptor was derived from a man between 18 and 29 years old who had recovered from COVID-19. V and J are TRBV19 and TRBJ1-2; 7 bases fit TRBD1. CDR3: CASRMKPGQINYGYTF. In DNA form, the CDR3 reads TGTGCCAGTAGAATGAAACCGGGACAGATTAACTATGGCTACACCTTC. Supplemented by reference TRBV19 and TRBJ1-2, the full variable domain reads DGGITQSPKYLFRKEGQNVTLSCEQNLNHDAMYWYRQDPGQGLRLIYYSQIVNDFQKGDIAEGYSVSREKKESFPLTVTSAQKNPTAFYLCASRMKPGQINYGYTFGSGTRLTVV.